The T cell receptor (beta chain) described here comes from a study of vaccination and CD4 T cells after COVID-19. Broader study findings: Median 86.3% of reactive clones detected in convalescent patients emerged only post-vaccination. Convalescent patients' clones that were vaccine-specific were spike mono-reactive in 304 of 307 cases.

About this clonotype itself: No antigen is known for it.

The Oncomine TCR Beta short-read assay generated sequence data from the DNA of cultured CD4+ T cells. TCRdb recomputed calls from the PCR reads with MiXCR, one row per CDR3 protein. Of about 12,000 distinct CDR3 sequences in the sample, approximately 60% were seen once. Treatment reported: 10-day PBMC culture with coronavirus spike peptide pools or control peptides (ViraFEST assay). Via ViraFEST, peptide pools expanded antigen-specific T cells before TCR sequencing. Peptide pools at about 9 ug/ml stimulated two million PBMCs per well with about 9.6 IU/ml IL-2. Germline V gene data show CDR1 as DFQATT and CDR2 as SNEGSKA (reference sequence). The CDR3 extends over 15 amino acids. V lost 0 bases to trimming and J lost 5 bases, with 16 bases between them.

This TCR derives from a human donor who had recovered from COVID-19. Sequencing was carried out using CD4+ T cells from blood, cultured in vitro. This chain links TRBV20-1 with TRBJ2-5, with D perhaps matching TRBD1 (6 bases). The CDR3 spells CSAREGHRVRETQYF. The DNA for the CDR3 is TGCAGTGCTAGAGAGGGACACCGGGTTAGGGAGACCCAGTACTTC.